The present T cell receptor (beta chain) was sequenced within a study of T cell repertoires in cytomegalovirus infection. TCRdb redid the calling of the reads with MiXCR, one entry per CDR3 protein. The sample holds roughly 500,000 distinct CDR3 sequences; approximately 15% are singletons and the top ten take more than 20%. The CDR3 contains 13 residues. The germline gives CDR1 SEHNR, CDR2 FQNEAQ (reference sequence). Trimming took off 5 bases at V and 5 bases at J, with 9 bases between the two ends. Study results and limitations: Clonotypes of TCR beta that were HLA-C-restricted and CMV-specific dominated the ex vivo response.

On this clonotype: What it binds is not known.

V and J are TRBV7-9 and TRBJ2-2, with D uncertain. Material: CD8+ T cells from PBMCs. The TCR was taken from a human donor in good health (CMV status not recorded). Some clones in this sample may be carry-over from other donors' samples. The DNA of the CDR3 is TGTGCCAGCAGCCCCTCAAGTACCGGGGAGCTGTTTTTT. Translation: CASSPSSTGELFF.